The 29 T cell receptor beta chains presented below share a single source sample, sequenced in a study of blood T cell repertoires in COVID-19. TCRdb's copy holds only in-frame clones and misses some; the assay was immunoSEQ multiplex PCR. The table shows roughly 300,000 clones, with around 87% occurring only once. The sample was PBMCs or T cells enriched from blood (not recorded which). The receptors derive from a woman aged 30 to 39 who had recovered from COVID-19.

This clone showed up just once. The chain couples TRBV24-1 to TRBJ1-1, with 7 bases identical to TRBD1. In germline, CDR1 is KGHDR, CDR2 SFDVKD. The V and J ends lost 7 bases and 5 bases, in that order; junction bases with no gene match: 9. This CDR3 has 14 amino acids. CDR3 protein: CATSTGEESTEAFF. The CDR3 DNA follows: TGTGCCACCAGCACAGGGGAAGAAAGTACTGAAGCTTTCTTT.

This clone has a handful of counts. The chain is built from TRBV19 and TRBJ1-2; possible D gene TRBD1, 6 bases. There are 13 residues in the CDR3. Per germline, CDR1 LNHDA and CDR2 SQIVND (reference sequence). Trimming left V 5 bases short and J 3 bases short, with 10 bases between. The CDR3 reads CASSDGQYYGYTF. The CDR3 nucleotides are TGTGCCAGTAGTGACGGACAGTACTATGGCTACACCTTC.

The chain uses TRBV7-2 and TRBJ2-1; 9 nucleotides match TRBD2. The V gene's germline CDR1 is SGHTA and CDR2 FQGNSA. This CDR3 comprises 15 residues. V lost 4 bases, J lost 3 bases, and 4 bases stayed unmatched. CDR3 sequence reads: CASSYSGGDYNEQFF. In DNA, the CDR3 is TGTGCCAGCAGCTATAGCGGGGGAGACTACAATGAGCAGTTCTTC.

This clone appeared once. At one end the junction does not follow the germline gene, possibly because of a read error. The V and J genes are TRBV3-1 (or the pseudogene TRBV3-2) and TRBJ1-2; no clear D. This CDR3 spans 16 amino acids. The V gene's germline CDR1 is LGHDT and CDR2 YNNKEL (reference sequence). CDR3 sequence: CASSQERHRGRYGYAF. CDR3 nucleotide sequence: TGTGCCAGCAGCCAAGAAAGGCATCGGGGAAGATATGGCTACGCCTTC.

The chain uses TRBV5-1 and TRBJ1-2; D may be TRBD1 (6 bases). Germline V gene data show CDR1 as SGHRS and CDR2 as YFSETQ. V lost 3 bases and J 8 bases, leaving 17 bases between the germline ends. This CDR3 spans 14 amino acids. CDR3 DNA: TGCGCCAGCAGCTCGATGGACAGTACTAACGGCTACACCTTC. This codes for CASSSMDSTNGYTF.

The chain joins TRBV7-8 to TRBJ1-4; tentatively, D is TRBD1 (5 bases). Deletions cut 5 bases from V and 7 bases from J, with 14 bases between. Germline CDR1 reads SGHVS; CDR2 reads FQNEAQ. The length of the CDR3 is 14 residues. The CDR3 DNA follows: TGTGCCAGCAGCGCCACGGCCAGGGTTGAAAAACTGTTTTTT. Encoded protein: CASSATARVEKLFF.

This clone has only one observation. The V and J genes are TRBV2 and TRBJ2-7; 8 bases align to TRBD2. Germline CDR1 SNHLY, CDR2 FYNNEI. The J segment lost 2 bases and the V segment lost 8 bases, leaving 8 bases of the junction unmatched. The CDR3 has 14 amino acids. The CDR3 is CASRLSGETYEQYF. CDR3 coding DNA: TGTGCCAGCCGTCTTAGCGGGGAGACCTACGAGCAGTACTTC.

The chain is built from TRBV6-5 and TRBJ1-2; D call uncertain. V was trimmed by 7 bases and J by 2 bases, leaving 14 bases between them. The V gene's germline CDR1 is MNHEY and CDR2 SVGAGI. The CDR3 has 14 amino acids. In nucleotides, the CDR3 is TGTGCCAGCACCCCGGGAGTCTCAAACTATGGCTACACCTTC. This codes for CASTPGVSNYGYTF.

The rearrangement links TRBV30 to TRBJ1-4, with D maybe TRBD1 (5 bases). This CDR3 is built from 12 residues. Germline CDR1 is GTSNPN and CDR2 is SVGIG (reference sequence). Trimming removed 4 bases at V and 13 bases at J, with 16 bases between. CDR3 bases: TGTGCCTGGAACTACGGGGGTTCGAGACTGTTTTTT. It translates to CAWNYGGSRLFF.

The CDR3 reads CARLRISGNTIYF. DNA of the CDR3: TGTGCCCGGTTGCGGATCTCTGGAAACACCATATATTTT. The J gene is TRBJ1-3, the V gene TRBV6-6; D not resolved. The V end was cut by 11 bases, the J end by 0 bases, with 11 bases between. The V gene's germline CDR1 is MNHNY and CDR2 SVGAGI (reference sequence). The CDR3 runs 13 residues.

The chain has TRBV19 and TRBJ1-2; D remains ambiguous. CDR3 length: 16 residues. Germline lookup yields CDR1 LNHDA and CDR2 SQIVND (reference sequence). Trimming removed 0 bases at V and 2 bases at J, with 13 bases between. CDR3 nucleotides: TGTGCCAGTAGTATAGACCTCCGTAGAGCCAACTATGGCTACACCTTC. Its protein product is CASSIDLRRANYGYTF.

The rearrangement uses TRBV6-2 or TRBV6-3 and TRBJ2-2; 7 nucleotides align to TRBD1. J gave up 4 bases and V 5 bases, and 7 bases lay outside the gene matches. The CDR3 consists of 15 residues. The V gene's germline CDR1 is MNHEY and CDR2 SVGEGT. The CDR3 spells CASSGPGTATGELFF. The CDR3 coding sequence is TGTGCCAGCAGTGGCCCCGGGACAGCCACCGGGGAGCTGTTTTTT.

The V and J genes are TRBV9 and TRBJ2-3; a weak D match, TRBD2 (6 bases). This CDR3 contains 16 residues. The germline gives CDR1 SGDLS, CDR2 YYNGEE. Trimming stripped 0 bases from V and 0 bases from J, with 11 bases between. The CDR3 region is CASSVVGGVSTDTQYF. The CDR3 DNA sequence: TGTGCCAGCAGCGTAGTAGGAGGGGTTAGCACAGATACGCAGTATTTT.

The chain carries TRBV6-1 and TRBJ1-1; the D is unclear. This CDR3 spans 21 amino acids. The V end was cut by 2 bases, the J end by 0 bases, with 28 bases between. CDR1 and CDR2 (germline): MNHNS, SASEGT. The CDR3 bases are TGTGCCAGCAGTGAAACCAACTATATTTTCCCTGGACTCGGGGTGAACACTGAAGCTTTCTTT. Residues: CASSETNYIFPGLGVNTEAFF.

The V call is TRBV7-9, the J call TRBJ2-5; TRBD2 matches at 8 bases. Germline V gene lookup returns CDR1 SEHNR and CDR2 FQNEAQ (reference sequence). The CDR3 length is 16 residues. V lost 1 base to trimming and J lost 1 base; unmatched junction nucleotides: 5. CDR3 nucleotide sequence: TGTGCCAGCAGCTTAGTGGCGGGGGGACCCCAAGAGACCCAGTACTTC. Translation: CASSLVAGGPQETQYF.

This chain joins TRBV5-4 and TRBJ1-1; 8 bases are a match to TRBD1. The CDR3 consists of 14 residues. Germline values: CDR1 SGHNT, CDR2 YYREEE (reference sequence). Trimming took 4 bases from V and 1 from J; bases not matched to a gene: 3. This CDR3 is CASSLDRANTEAFF. Here the CDR3 DNA reads TGTGCCAGCAGCCTGGACAGGGCGAACACTGAAGCTTTCTTT.

The V and J genes are TRBV7-2 and TRBJ1-1; D perhaps matches TRBD1 (5 bases). Trimming removed 2 bases at V and 2 bases at J, with 9 bases between. Germline V CDR1 and CDR2: SGHTA, FQGNSA. The CDR3 spans 14 residues. CDR3 residues: CASSLRRGNTEAFF. The CDR3 DNA reads as TGTGCCAGCAGCTTAAGGAGGGGAAACACTGAAGCTTTCTTT.

The V gene is TRBV3-1 (or the pseudogene TRBV3-2), the J gene TRBJ2-7; a weak D match, TRBD1 (5 bases). CDR1 is LGHDT, CDR2 YNNKEL, per germline (reference sequence). The CDR3 has 16 residues. Trimming pared 0 bases from V and 7 bases from J, leaving 19 bases between. DNA for the CDR3: TGTGCCAGCAGCCAAGAACCCCAGGGATCCTCTACTGAGCAGTACTTC. Translation: CASSQEPQGSSTEQYF.

This chain uses TRBV29-1 with TRBJ1-4; D gene uncertain. This CDR3 has 13 residues. Per the germline V gene, CDR1 is SQVTM and CDR2 is ANQGSEA. V lost 7 bases, J lost 5 bases, and 14 bases lay in between. For the CDR3, the DNA is TGCAGCGCCACGAGAGCGGTCAATGAAAAACTGTTTTTT. Encoded protein: CSATRAVNEKLFF.

The chain combines TRBV28 with TRBJ1-5; possibly TRBD1 for D (5 bases). The CDR3 runs to 17 residues. Germline V gene sequence: CDR1 MDHEN, CDR2 SYDVKM. Trimming pared 8 bases from V and 0 bases from J, leaving 20 bases between. Written as DNA, the CDR3 is TGTGCCAGCTGCCACGCCGGGGGGTCCAATAGCAATCAGCCCCAGCATTTT. It codes for CASCHAGGSNSNQPQHF.

This clone was picked up a small number of times. The rearrangement joins TRBV13 to TRBJ1-1; tentatively, D is TRBD1 (5 bases). The ends were cut back, 1 base at V and 3 bases at J, with 12 bases in the middle. Germline V CDR1 and CDR2: PRHDT, FYEKMQ (reference sequence). The CDR3 length is 15 residues. In nucleotides, the CDR3 is TGTGCCAGCAGCTTAGAGGGCAGGGTCGACACTGAAGCTTTCTTT. Its protein is CASSLEGRVDTEAFF.

The chain uses TRBV5-4 and TRBJ2-3; TRBD1 agrees at 8 bases. This CDR3 is built from 15 residues. Germline loops: CDR1 SGHNT, CDR2 YYREEE (reference sequence). Trimming at V came to 4 bases and at J to 0 bases, leaving 4 bases not matched to a gene. As DNA, the CDR3 is TGTGCCAGCAGCCGTTCAGGGGGCAGCACAGATACGCAGTATTTT. It specifies CASSRSGGSTDTQYF.

V and J are TRBV3-1 (or the pseudogene TRBV3-2) and TRBJ1-5; TRBD1 agrees at 10 bases. The V gene end was trimmed by 4 bases and the J gene end by 7 bases; junction bases not matched to a gene: 4. Germline V lookup: CDR1 LGHDT, CDR2 YNNKEL (reference sequence). This CDR3 has 14 amino acids. This chain's CDR3 is CASSRGTGEQPQHF. In nucleotides, the CDR3 is TGTGCCAGCAGCCGAGGGACAGGGGAGCAGCCCCAGCATTTT.

The rearrangement uses TRBV20-1 and TRBJ1-5; 8 bases are shared with TRBD1. With 3 bases clipped from V and 7 bases from J, the junction kept 11 bases outside the gene matches. Germline assignment: CDR1 DFQATT and CDR2 SNEGSKA (reference sequence). The CDR3 has 15 amino acids. The CDR3 reads CSASVRDRGGQPQHF. The CDR3 bases are TGCAGTGCTAGTGTCCGCGACAGGGGAGGGCAGCCCCAGCATTTT.

V gene TRBV30 combines with J gene TRBJ2-2; D call uncertain. The V end was cut by 4 bases, the J end by 4 bases, with 16 bases between. Germline-derived CDR1 and CDR2 are GTSNPN and SVGIG (reference sequence). The CDR3 extends over 15 amino acids. This chain's CDR3 is CAWTPTGYPTGELFF. The DNA of the CDR3 is TGTGCCTGGACACCGACCGGGTACCCCACCGGGGAGCTGTTTTTT.

This clone was detected once. The chain recombines TRBV7-6 with TRBJ1-2, with D possibly matching TRBD1 (5 bases). CDR1 SGHVS and CDR2 FNYEAQ come from the germline V gene. Between the trimmed V and J ends, which lost 2 bases and 4 bases, there was a span of 17 bases. This CDR3 is built from 16 residues. DNA for the CDR3: TGTGCCAGCAGCTTACTCAGGGCCCAAAGTCTCTATGGCTACACCTTC. Protein product: CASSLLRAQSLYGYTF. The variable domain in full, with the rest retrieved from reference TRBV7-6 and TRBJ1-2, is GAGVSQSPRYKVTKRGQDVALRCDPISGHVSLYWYRQALGQGPEFLTYFNYEAQQDKSGLPNDRFSAERPEGSISTLTIQRTEQRDSAMYRCASSLLRAQSLYGYTFGSGTRLTVV.

This chain joins TRBV5-4 and TRBJ2-6; perhaps TRBD1 as D (6 bases). V lost 0 bases to trimming and J lost 0 bases, with 16 bases between them. The CDR3 loop spans 19 amino acids. Per germline, CDR1 SGHNT and CDR2 YYREEE (reference sequence). CDR3 loop: CASSLGPGQGYSGANVLTF. As DNA, the CDR3 is TGTGCCAGCAGCTTGGGACCGGGACAAGGCTACTCTGGGGCCAACGTCCTGACTTTC.

The chain employs TRBV6-5 and TRBJ2-7, with TRBD1 matching 9 bases. CDR3 length equals 15 residues. The ends lost 6 bases at V and 3 bases at J; junction bases unmatched: 9. The V gene's germline CDR1 is MNHEY and CDR2 SVGAGI. The CDR3 spells CASRIRPGQGYEQYF. The CDR3 nucleotides read TGTGCCAGCAGGATTCGACCGGGACAGGGCTACGAGCAGTACTTC.

J is TRBJ1-3 and V is TRBV12-3 or TRBV12-4; D is unresolved. Trimming pared 0 bases from V and 12 bases from J, leaving 12 bases between. This CDR3 comprises 13 residues. This chain's CDR3 is CASSLARGWGIYF. CDR3 nucleotide sequence: TGTGCCAGCAGTTTAGCGCGGGGTTGGGGCATATATTTT.